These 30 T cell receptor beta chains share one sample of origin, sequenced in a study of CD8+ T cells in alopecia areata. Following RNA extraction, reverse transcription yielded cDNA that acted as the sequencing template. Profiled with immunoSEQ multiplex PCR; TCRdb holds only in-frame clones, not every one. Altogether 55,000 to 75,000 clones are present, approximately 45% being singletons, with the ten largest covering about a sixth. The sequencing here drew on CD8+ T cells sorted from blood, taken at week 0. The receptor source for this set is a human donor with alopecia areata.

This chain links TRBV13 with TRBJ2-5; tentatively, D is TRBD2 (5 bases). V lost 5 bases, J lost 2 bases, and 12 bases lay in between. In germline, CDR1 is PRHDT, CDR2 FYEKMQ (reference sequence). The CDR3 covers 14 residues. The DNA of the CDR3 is TGTGCCAGCAGCCCAACTAGGGTACAAGAGACCCAGTACTTC. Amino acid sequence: CASSPTRVQETQYF.

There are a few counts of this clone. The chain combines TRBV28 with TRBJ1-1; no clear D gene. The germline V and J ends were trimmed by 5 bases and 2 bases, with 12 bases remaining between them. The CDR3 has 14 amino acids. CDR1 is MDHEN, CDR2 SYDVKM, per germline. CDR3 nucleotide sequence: TGTGCCAGCAGTCAAACAAGGGCTAACACTGAAGCTTTCTTT. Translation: CASSQTRANTEAFF.

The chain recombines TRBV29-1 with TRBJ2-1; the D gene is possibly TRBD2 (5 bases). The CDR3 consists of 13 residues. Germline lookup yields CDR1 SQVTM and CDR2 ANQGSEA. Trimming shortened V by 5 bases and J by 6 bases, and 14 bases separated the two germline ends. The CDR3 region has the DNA TGCAGCGTTCCTTTAAGAGGGCTCAATGAGCAGTTCTTC. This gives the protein CSVPLRGLNEQFF.

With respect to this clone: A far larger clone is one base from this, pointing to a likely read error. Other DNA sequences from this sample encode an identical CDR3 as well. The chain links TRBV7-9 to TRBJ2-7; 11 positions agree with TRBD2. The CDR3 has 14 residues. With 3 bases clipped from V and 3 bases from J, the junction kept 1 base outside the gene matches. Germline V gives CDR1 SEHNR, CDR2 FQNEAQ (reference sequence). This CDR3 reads CASSLTSGNYEQYF. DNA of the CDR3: TGTGCCAGCAGCTTGACTAGCGGGAACTACGAGCAGTACTTC.

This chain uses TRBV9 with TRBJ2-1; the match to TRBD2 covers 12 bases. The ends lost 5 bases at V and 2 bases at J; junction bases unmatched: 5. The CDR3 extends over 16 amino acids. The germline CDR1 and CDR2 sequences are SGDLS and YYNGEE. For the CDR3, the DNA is TGTGCCAGCAGTGCTAGCGGGAGGGCCGCCTACAATGAGCAGTTCTTC. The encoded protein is CASSASGRAAYNEQFF.

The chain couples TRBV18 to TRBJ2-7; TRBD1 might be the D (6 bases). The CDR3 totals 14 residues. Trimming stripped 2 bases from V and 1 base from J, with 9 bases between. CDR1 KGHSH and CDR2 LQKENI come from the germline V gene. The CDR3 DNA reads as TGTGCCAGCTCACCAAAAGGACAGTCCTACGAGCAGTACTTC. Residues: CASSPKGQSYEQYF.

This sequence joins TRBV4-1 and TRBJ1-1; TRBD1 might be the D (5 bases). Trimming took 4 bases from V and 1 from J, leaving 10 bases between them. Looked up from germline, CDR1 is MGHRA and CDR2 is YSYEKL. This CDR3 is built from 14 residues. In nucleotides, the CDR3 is TGCGCCAGCAGCCCCTTCACAGGGAACACTGAAGCTTTCTTT. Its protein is CASSPFTGNTEAFF.

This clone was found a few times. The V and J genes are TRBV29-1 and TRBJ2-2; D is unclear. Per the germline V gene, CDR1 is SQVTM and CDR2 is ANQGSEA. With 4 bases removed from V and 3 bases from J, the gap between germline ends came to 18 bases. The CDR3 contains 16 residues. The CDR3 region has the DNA TGCAGCGTTGTGAGTCCTATTAGACCGCACACCGGGGAGCTGTTTTTT. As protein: CSVVSPIRPHTGELFF.

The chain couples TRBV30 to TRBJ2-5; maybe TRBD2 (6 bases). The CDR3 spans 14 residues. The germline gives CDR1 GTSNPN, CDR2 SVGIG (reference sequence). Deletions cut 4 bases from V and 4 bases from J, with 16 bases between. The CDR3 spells CAWNNGGALETQYF. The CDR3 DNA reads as TGTGCCTGGAACAATGGCGGGGCCTTAGAGACCCAGTACTTC.

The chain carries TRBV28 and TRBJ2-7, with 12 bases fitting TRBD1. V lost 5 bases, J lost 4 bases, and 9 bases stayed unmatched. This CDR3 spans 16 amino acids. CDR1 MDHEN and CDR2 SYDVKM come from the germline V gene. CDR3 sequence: CASSLRQGQGAYEQYF. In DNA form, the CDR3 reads TGTGCCAGCAGTCTCAGGCAGGGACAGGGGGCTTACGAGCAGTACTTC.

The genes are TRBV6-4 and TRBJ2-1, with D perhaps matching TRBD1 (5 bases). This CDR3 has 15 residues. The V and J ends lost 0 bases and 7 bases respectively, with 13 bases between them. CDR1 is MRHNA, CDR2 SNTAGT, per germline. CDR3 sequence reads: CASSDSIQGLNEQFF. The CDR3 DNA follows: TGTGCCAGCAGTGACTCGATTCAGGGCCTTAATGAGCAGTTCTTC.

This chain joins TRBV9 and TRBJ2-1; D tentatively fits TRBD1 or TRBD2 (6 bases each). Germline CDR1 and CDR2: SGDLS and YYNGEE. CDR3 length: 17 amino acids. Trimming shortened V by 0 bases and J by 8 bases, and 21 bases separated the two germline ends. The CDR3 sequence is CASSVEGGRDGADEQFF. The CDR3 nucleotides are TGTGCCAGCAGCGTAGAGGGGGGCCGAGATGGGGCCGATGAGCAGTTCTTC. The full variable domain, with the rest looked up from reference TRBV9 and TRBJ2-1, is DSGVTQTPKHLITATGQRVTLRCSPRSGDLSVYWYQQSLDQGLQFLIQYYNGEERAKGNILERFSAQQFPDLHSELNLSSLELGDSALYFCASSVEGGRDGADEQFFGPGTRLTVL.

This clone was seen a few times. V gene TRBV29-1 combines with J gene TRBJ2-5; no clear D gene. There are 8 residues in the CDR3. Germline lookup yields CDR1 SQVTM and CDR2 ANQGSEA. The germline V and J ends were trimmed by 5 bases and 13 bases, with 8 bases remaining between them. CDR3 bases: TGCAGCGTTCCAACTGGGTACTTC. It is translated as CSVPTGYF. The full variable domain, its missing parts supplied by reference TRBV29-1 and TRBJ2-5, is SAVISQKPSRDICQRGTSLTIQCQVDSQVTMMFWYRQQPGQSLTLIATANQGSEATYESGFVIDKFPISRPNLTFSTLTVSNMSPEDSSIYLCSVPTGYFGPGTRLLVL.

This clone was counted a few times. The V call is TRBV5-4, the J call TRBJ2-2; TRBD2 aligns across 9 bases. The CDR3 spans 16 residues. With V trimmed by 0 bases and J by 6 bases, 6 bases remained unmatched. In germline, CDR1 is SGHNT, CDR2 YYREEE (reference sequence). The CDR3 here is CASSLGIAGVAGELFF. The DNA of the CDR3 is TGTGCCAGCAGCTTGGGTATAGCGGGAGTGGCCGGGGAGCTGTTTTTT.

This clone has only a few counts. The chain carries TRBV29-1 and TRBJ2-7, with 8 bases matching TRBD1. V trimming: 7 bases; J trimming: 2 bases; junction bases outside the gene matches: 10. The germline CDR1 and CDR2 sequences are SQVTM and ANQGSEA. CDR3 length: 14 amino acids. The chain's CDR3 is CSAVPPGQAYEQYF. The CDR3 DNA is TGCAGCGCCGTACCCCCGGGACAGGCCTACGAGCAGTACTTC.

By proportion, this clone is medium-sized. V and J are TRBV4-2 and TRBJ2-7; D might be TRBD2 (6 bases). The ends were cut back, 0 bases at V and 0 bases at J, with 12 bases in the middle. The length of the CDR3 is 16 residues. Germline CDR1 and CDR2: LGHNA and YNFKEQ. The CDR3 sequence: CASSQDSTSPSYEQYF. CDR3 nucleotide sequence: TGTGCCAGCAGCCAAGATTCGACTAGTCCCTCCTACGAGCAGTACTTC.

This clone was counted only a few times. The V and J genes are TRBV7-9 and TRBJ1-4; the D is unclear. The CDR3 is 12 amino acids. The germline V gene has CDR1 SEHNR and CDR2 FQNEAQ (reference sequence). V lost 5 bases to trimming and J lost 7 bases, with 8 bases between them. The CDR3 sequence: CASSRASEKLFF. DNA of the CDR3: TGTGCCAGCAGCCGGGCTAGTGAAAAACTGTTTTTT. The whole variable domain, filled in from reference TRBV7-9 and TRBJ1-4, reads DTGVSQNPRHKITKRGQNVTFRCDPISEHNRLYWYRQTLGQGPEFLTYFQNEAQLEKSRLLSDRFSAERPKGSFSTLEIQRTEQGDSAMYLCASSRASEKLFFGSGTQLSVL.

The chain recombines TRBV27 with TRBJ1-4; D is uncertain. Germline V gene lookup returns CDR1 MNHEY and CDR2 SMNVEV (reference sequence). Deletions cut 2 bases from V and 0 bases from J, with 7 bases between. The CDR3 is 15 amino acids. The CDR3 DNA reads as TGTGCCAGCAGTTTAGGGCTGCCAACTAATGAAAAACTGTTTTTT. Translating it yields CASSLGLPTNEKLFF.

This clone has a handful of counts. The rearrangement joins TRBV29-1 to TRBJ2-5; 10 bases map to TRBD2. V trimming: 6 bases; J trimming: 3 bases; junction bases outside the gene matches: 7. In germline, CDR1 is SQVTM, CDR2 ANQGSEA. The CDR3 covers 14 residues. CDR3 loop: CSVGGLAGEETQYF. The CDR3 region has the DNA TGCAGCGTGGGGGGGCTAGCGGGAGAAGAGACCCAGTACTTC.

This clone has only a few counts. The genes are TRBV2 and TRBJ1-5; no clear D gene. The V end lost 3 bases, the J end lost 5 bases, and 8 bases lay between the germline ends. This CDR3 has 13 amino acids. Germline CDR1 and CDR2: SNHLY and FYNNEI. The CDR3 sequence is CASSEAGYQPQHF. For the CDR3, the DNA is TGTGCCAGCAGTGAGGCGGGGTATCAGCCCCAGCATTTT. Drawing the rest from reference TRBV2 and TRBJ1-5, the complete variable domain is EPEVTQTPSHQVTQMGQEVILRCVPISNHLYFYWYRQILGQKVEFLVSFYNNEISEKSEIFDDQFSVERPDGSNFTLKIRSTKLEDSAMYFCASSEAGYQPQHFGDGTRLSIL.

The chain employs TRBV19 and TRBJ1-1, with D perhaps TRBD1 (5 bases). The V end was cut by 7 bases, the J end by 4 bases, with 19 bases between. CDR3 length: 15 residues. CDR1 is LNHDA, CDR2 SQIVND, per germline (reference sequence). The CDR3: CASTRGGSNPTEAFF. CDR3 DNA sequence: TGTGCCAGTACCCGGGGGGGTTCAAACCCCACTGAAGCTTTCTTT.

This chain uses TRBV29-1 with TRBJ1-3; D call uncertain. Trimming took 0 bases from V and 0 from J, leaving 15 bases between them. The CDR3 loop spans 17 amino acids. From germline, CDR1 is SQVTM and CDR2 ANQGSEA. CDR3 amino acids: CSVEDRSRLFSGNTIYF. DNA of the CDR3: TGCAGCGTTGAAGATAGGAGCAGATTATTCTCTGGAAACACCATATATTTT.

The CDR3 loop reads CASSKAGVNNEQFF. The CDR3 DNA reads TGTGCCAGCAGCAAAGCGGGAGTGAACAATGAGCAGTTCTTC. The chain recombines TRBV9 with TRBJ2-1; 8 bases align to TRBD2. The germline gives CDR1 SGDLS, CDR2 YYNGEE. V gave up 4 bases and J gave up 5 bases; unmatched junction bases: 5. The CDR3 is 14 amino acids.

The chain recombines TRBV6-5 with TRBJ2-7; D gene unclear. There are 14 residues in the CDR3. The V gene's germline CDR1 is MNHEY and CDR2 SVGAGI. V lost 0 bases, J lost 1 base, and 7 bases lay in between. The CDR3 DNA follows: TGTGCCAGCAGTTACTCGACTCCTTCCTACGAGCAGTACTTC. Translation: CASSYSTPSYEQYF.

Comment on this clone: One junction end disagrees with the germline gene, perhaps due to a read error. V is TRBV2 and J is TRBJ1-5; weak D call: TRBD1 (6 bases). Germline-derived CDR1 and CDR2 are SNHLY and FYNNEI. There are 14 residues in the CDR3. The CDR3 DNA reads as TGTGCCAGCAGAGAAGAGGGGGACATGGGGCCCCAGCATTTT. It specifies CASREEGDMGPQHF. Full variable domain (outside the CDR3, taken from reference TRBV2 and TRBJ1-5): EPEVTQTPSHQVTQMGQEVILRCVPISNHLYFYWYRQILGQKVEFLVSFYNNEISEKSEIFDDQFSVERPDGSNFTLKIRSTKLEDSAMYFCASREEGDMGPQHFGDGTRLSIL.

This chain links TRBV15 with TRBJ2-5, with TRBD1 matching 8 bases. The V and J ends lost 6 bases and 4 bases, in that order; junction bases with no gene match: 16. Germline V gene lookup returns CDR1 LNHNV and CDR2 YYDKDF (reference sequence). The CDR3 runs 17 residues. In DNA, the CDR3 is TGTGCCACCAGTGAGGCCGGGACAGGATACTTCAGAGAGACCCAGTACTTC. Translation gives CATSEAGTGYFRETQYF.

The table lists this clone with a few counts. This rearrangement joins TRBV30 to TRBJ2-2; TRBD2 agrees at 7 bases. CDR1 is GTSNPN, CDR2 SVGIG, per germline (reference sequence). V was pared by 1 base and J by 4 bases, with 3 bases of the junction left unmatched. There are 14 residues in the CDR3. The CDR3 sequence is CAWSGGRGTGELFF. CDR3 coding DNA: TGTGCCTGGAGTGGTGGGAGGGGCACCGGGGAGCTGTTTTTT.

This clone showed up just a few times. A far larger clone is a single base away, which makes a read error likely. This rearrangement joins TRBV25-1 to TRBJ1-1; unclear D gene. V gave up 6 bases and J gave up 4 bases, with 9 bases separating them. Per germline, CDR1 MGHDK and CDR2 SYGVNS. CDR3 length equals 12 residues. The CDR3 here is CASSFGTTEAFF. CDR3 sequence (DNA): TGTGCCAGCAGCTTCGGAACCACTGAAGCTTTCTTT.

CDR3 in amino acids: CTFRDRAGEKLFF. The CDR3 nucleotides read TGCACTTTCCGGGACAGGGCGGGTGAAAAACTGTTTTTT. The chain couples TRBV29-1 to TRBJ1-4, with 9 bases that match TRBD1. CDR1 SQVTM and CDR2 ANQGSEA come from the germline V gene. There are 13 residues in the CDR3.

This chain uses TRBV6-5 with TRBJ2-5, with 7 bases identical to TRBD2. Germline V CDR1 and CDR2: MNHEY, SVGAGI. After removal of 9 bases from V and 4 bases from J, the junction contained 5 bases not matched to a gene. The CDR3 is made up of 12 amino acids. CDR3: CASGTMLETQYF. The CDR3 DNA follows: TGTGCCAGTGGGACTATGTTAGAGACCCAGTACTTC.